This paragraph reports one T cell receptor beta chain. The data belong to a study of cytomegalovirus exposure and HLA in healthy donors. Vbeta (60) and Jbeta (13) primers were used in the PCR. Clones were sequenced by immunoSEQ multiplex PCR, and TCRdb holds only the in-frame ones, with some missing. The sample yields some 190,000 clones, roughly four fifths seen once. CDR1 is SQVTM, CDR2 ANQGSEA, per germline. The CDR3 contains 13 residues. V was clipped by 4 bases and J by 1 base, with 10 bases between them. The chain uses TRBV29-1 and TRBJ1-1; the D is unclear. The sequence was collected from a man younger than 30 in good health and CMV-seronegative. Sequencing was done on a sample of PBMCs. Here the CDR3 reads CSVVGRKNTEAFF. Written as DNA, the CDR3 is TGCAGCGTTGTGGGCAGGAAGAACACTGAAGCTTTCTTT.